The source of this T cell receptor (beta chain) is a study of blood T cell repertoires in COVID-19. TCRdb's table, derived via immunoSEQ multiplex PCR, lists solely in-frame clones and lacks some. This table holds 150,000 to 200,000 clones, around 81% found once. Germline V CDR1 and CDR2: PRHDT, FYEKMQ (reference sequence). The CDR3 contains 15 residues. The J segment lost 8 bases and the V segment lost 4 bases, leaving 10 bases of the junction unmatched. This chain joins TRBV13 and TRBJ2-2; 7 nucleotides line up with TRBD1. The TCR comes from a man aged 35 to 55 who had recovered from COVID-19. Sequencing was performed on PBMCs or T cells enriched from blood (not recorded which). The CDR3 reads CASSSTGTAWGELFF. CDR3 bases: TGTGCCAGCAGCTCTACCGGGACAGCCTGGGGGGAGCTGTTTTTT.